What follows are 22 T cell receptor beta chains derived from one specimen sequenced in a study of blood T cells in healthy people across ages. It was with a sample-barcoded 5' primer and a J-beta primer mix that a second PCR of roughly 6 to 11 cycles was run. TCRdb re-derived calls from the 5' RACE reads in MiXCR, one entry per CDR3 protein. The data hold hundreds of thousands of distinct CDR3 sequences, with 52% observed a single time. The specimen sequenced was blood. The source is a woman of 80 years or more in good health.

The V gene is TRBV5-1, the J gene TRBJ1-1; D remains ambiguous. Germline loops: CDR1 SGHRS, CDR2 YFSETQ. There are 13 residues in the CDR3. Trimming took 4 bases from V and 0 from J, leaving 7 bases between them. This CDR3 is CASSDGMNTEAFF. The CDR3 nucleotides read TGCGCCAGCAGCGATGGGATGAACACTGAAGCTTTCTTT. Drawing the rest from reference TRBV5-1 and TRBJ1-1, the complete variable domain is KAGVTQTPRYLIKTRGQQVTLSCSPISGHRSVSWYQQTPGQGLQFLFEYFSETQRNKGNFPGRFSGRQFSNSRSEMNVSTLELGDSALYLCASSDGMNTEAFFGQGTRLTVV.

The sample holds many counts of this clonotype. The CDR3 nucleotides are TGTGCCAGCAGTTCTATAGACCACACATCTACTTACAATGAGCAGTTCTTC. Residues: CASSSIDHTSTYNEQFF. V and J are TRBV27 and TRBJ2-1; D remains ambiguous. The germline CDR1 and CDR2 sequences are MNHEY and SMNVEV (reference sequence). Trimming pared 4 bases from V and 4 bases from J, leaving 20 bases between. The CDR3 runs 17 residues.

This clonotype was observed once. The gene calls are TRBV24-1 and TRBJ2-5; 9 bases fit TRBD2. Matching the DNA end better, TRBJ2-7 makes the J call doubtful. The CDR3 runs to 14 residues. In germline, CDR1 is KGHDR, CDR2 SFDVKD. This chain's CDR3 is CATSFGLAGNEQYF. The CDR3 DNA sequence: TGTGCCACCAGTTTCGGGCTAGCGGGAAACGAGCAGTACTTC.

The table lists this clonotype with many counts. The gene calls are TRBV7-9 and TRBJ1-4; 7 bases fit TRBD1. Germline CDR1 and CDR2: SEHNR and FQNEAQ (reference sequence). The CDR3 extends over 13 amino acids. With 5 bases clipped from V and 6 bases from J, the junction kept 3 bases outside the gene matches. For the CDR3, the DNA is TGTGCCAGCAGCCGACAGGGTTATGAAAAACTGTTTTTT. This sequence encodes CASSRQGYEKLFF.

The V gene is TRBV20-1, the J gene TRBJ1-1; D is undetermined. The CDR3 is made up of 15 amino acids. The V and J ends lost 4 bases and 5 bases respectively, with 20 bases between them. The V gene's germline CDR1 is DFQATT and CDR2 SNEGSKA (reference sequence). The CDR3, as DNA: TGCAGTGCTAATCATGCGGCCCTTCCCCATACTGAAGCTTTCTTT. This translates into CSANHAALPHTEAFF.

The gene calls are TRBV28 and TRBJ2-1; 8 bases fit TRBD2. This CDR3 comprises 15 residues. With V trimmed by 6 bases and J by 7 bases, 11 bases remained unmatched. The germline CDR1 and CDR2 sequences are MDHEN and SYDVKM. The CDR3 reads CASRQAGATGNEQFF. DNA for the CDR3: TGTGCCAGCAGGCAAGCGGGAGCCACGGGAAATGAGCAGTTCTTC.

Comment on this clonotype: Sequence at one end of the junction differs from germline and may be a read error. The CDR3 region has the DNA TGTACCAGCAGTGCAAAGGGATGGTACGGCCAGCCCCAGCATTTT. Translating gives CTSSAKGWYGQPQHF. The rearrangement joins TRBV25-1 to TRBJ1-5, with D hard to call. The CDR3 contains 15 residues. Germline CDR1 reads MGHDK; CDR2 reads SYGVNS.

This clonotype was seen many times. The rearrangement links TRBV3-1 to TRBJ2-5; the D is unclear. The CDR3 is made up of 12 amino acids. V shed 3 bases and J shed 2 bases, with 4 bases lying between them. The germline V gene has CDR1 LGHDT and CDR2 YNNKEL (reference sequence). CDR3 in amino acids: CASSQGQETQYF. CDR3 DNA sequence: TGTGCCAGCAGCCAGGGGCAAGAGACCCAGTACTTC.

In its sample, this clonotype was seen many times. The DNA for the CDR3 is TGTGCCAGCAGCCACGGACGTAGCTACGAGCAGTACTTC. Protein sequence: CASSHGRSYEQYF. This chain uses TRBV7-2 with TRBJ2-7, with D hard to call. Germline V lookup: CDR1 SGHTA, CDR2 FQGNSA. The V gene lost 5 bases and the J gene lost 3 bases, with 11 bases spanning the gap. The CDR3 is 13 residues long.

This clonotype was detected ten times or more. The chain has TRBV3-1 and TRBJ2-5; D is uncertain. Trimming stripped 3 bases from V and 5 bases from J, with 10 bases between. There are 13 residues in the CDR3. CDR1 is LGHDT, CDR2 YNNKEL, per germline (reference sequence). CDR3 sequence reads: CASSHSAVETQYF. CDR3 DNA sequence: TGTGCCAGCAGCCATTCTGCAGTTGAGACCCAGTACTTC.

The rearrangement joins TRBV7-3 to TRBJ1-1; D is uncertain. Trimming cost V 5 bases and J 3 bases, with 13 bases left between them. The CDR3 runs to 14 residues. In germline, CDR1 is SGHTA, CDR2 FQGTGA. As DNA, the CDR3 is TGTGCCAGCAGCGTAAGGGCCACCGACACTGAAGCTTTCTTT. As protein: CASSVRATDTEAFF.

Concerning this clonotype itself: It may be a read error: a sequence one base away is much more abundant. J is TRBJ2-1 and V is TRBV12-3 or TRBV12-4; 9 positions match TRBD2. The length of the CDR3 is 14 residues. Trimming took 7 bases from V and 6 from J; bases not matched to a gene: 7. The CDR3 DNA sequence: TGTGCCAGCACTTCCGGGACTAGCCGCAATGAGCAGTTCTTC. It is translated as CASTSGTSRNEQFF.

The chain recombines TRBV12-3 or TRBV12-4 with TRBJ1-2, with D possibly TRBD1 on 6 matching bases. The germline V and J ends were trimmed by 0 bases and 7 bases, with 15 bases remaining between them. This CDR3 has 15 amino acids. CDR3 protein: CASSLARRGAFGYTF. The CDR3 coding sequence is TGTGCCAGCAGTTTAGCGCGACGGGGGGCCTTTGGCTACACCTTC.

The chain uses TRBV27 and TRBJ1-5; 8 positions agree with TRBD1. Germline trimming cut 6 bases from V and 4 bases from J; bases unmatched to any gene: 5. In germline, CDR1 is MNHEY, CDR2 SMNVEV (reference sequence). The CDR3 loop spans 14 amino acids. The CDR3 DNA is TGTGCCAGCAGCGCACAGGGGGAAAATCAGCCCCAGCATTTT. Translating gives CASSAQGENQPQHF.

The table lists this clonotype with many counts. The chain has TRBV27 and TRBJ2-1; TRBD1 matches at 7 bases. This CDR3 is 17 amino acids long. Germline V gene lookup returns CDR1 MNHEY and CDR2 SMNVEV (reference sequence). V lost 7 bases, J lost 0 bases, and 12 bases stayed unmatched. Written as DNA, the CDR3 is TGTGCCAGCAAGAAGTACAGGGGTGATAGCTCCTACAATGAGCAGTTCTTC. Amino acid sequence: CASKKYRGDSSYNEQFF.

Note on this clonotype: This may arise from a read error, as a much more abundant clone is one base away. The chain employs TRBV4-1 and TRBJ2-1; D ambiguous. The V end was cut by 4 bases, the J end by 2 bases, with 12 bases between. CDR1 and CDR2 from the germline V gene are MGHRA and YSYEKL. This CDR3 is built from 15 residues. As DNA, the CDR3 is TGCGCCAGCAGCCTCGAGACACTGACCTACAATGAGCAGTTCTTC. The encoded protein is CASSLETLTYNEQFF.

The chain joins TRBV29-1 to TRBJ2-3, with 7 bases matching TRBD1. In germline, CDR1 is SQVTM, CDR2 ANQGSEA. With V trimmed by 6 bases and J by 6 bases, 12 bases remained unmatched. This CDR3 spans 14 amino acids. The CDR3 is CSVRDRAFSDTQYF. The CDR3 nucleotides read TGCAGCGTCCGAGACAGGGCTTTTTCGGATACGCAGTATTTT.

In its sample, this clonotype was seen many times. The rearrangement links TRBV6-5 to TRBJ2-6; TRBD1 aligns across 9 bases. Germline V gene data show CDR1 as MNHEY and CDR2 as SVGAGI. The CDR3 sequence is 14 residues long. V shed 5 bases, J shed 9 bases, and the junction held 5 bases outside the gene matches. CDR3 sequence: CASSPGQGDNVLTF. CDR3 nucleotide sequence: TGTGCCAGCAGTCCGGGACAGGGTGACAACGTCCTGACTTTC.

This clonotype has a handful of counts. It may be a read error: a sequence one base away is much more abundant. The V gene is TRBV6-6, the J gene TRBJ1-5, with D tentatively TRBD1 (5 bases). The CDR3 covers 15 residues. The germline V and J ends were trimmed by 6 bases and 0 bases, with 12 bases remaining between them. Per the germline V gene, CDR1 is MNHNY and CDR2 is SVGAGI (reference sequence). CDR3 in DNA: TGTGCCAGCAGACGGGGGGGAGATAGCAATCAGCCCCAGCATTTT. Protein product: CASRRGGDSNQPQHF.

To note about this clonotype: This may arise from a read error, as a much more abundant clone is one base away. The chain uses TRBV12-3 or TRBV12-4 and TRBJ1-1; no reliable D call. The V end lost 6 bases, the J end lost 5 bases, and 10 bases lay between the germline ends. The CDR3 has 12 amino acids. The CDR3 region is CASRLPRTEAFF. In DNA form, the CDR3 reads TGTGCCAGCAGGTTGCCCAGGACTGAAGCTTTCTTT.

The chain has TRBV7-3 and TRBJ1-2, with D tentatively TRBD1 (6 bases). This CDR3 has 15 amino acids. Germline lookup yields CDR1 SGHTA and CDR2 FQGTGA. Deletions cut 5 bases from V and 3 bases from J, with 16 bases between. The CDR3 protein is CASSLQGQRHYGYTF. For the CDR3, the DNA is TGTGCCAGCAGCCTCCAGGGGCAAAGGCACTATGGCTACACCTTC.

To note about this clonotype: It may be a read error: a sequence one base away is much more abundant. CDR3 region: CAIMGGATDTRYF. The DNA for the CDR3 is TGTGCCATCATGGGGGGGGCCACAGATACGCGGTATTTT. V is TRBV10-3 and J is TRBJ2-3; a possible D gene is TRBD2 (7 bases). The CDR3 loop spans 13 amino acids. Germline CDR1 is ENHRY and CDR2 is SYGVKD.